The T cell receptor beta chain described here comes from a study of early T cells in non-severe SARS-CoV-2 infection. Turning to the study itself: Chains were unpaired, as sequencing was done on bulk RNA from unsorted whole blood.

V lost 3 bases to trimming and J lost 0 bases, with 9 bases between them. Germline lookup yields CDR1 SEHNR and CDR2 FQNEAQ (reference sequence). The CDR3 loop spans 14 amino acids. Many counts were recorded for this clonotype. TCRdb reanalysed the 5' RACE reads using MiXCR and keeps one entry per CDR3 protein. Among 55,000 or so distinct CDR3 sequences listed, about 6.1% were seen once. Sample: whole blood, taken at baseline. The V gene is TRBV7-9, the J gene TRBJ2-7; tentatively, D is TRBD1 (5 bases). The TCR sequence derives from an adult who was a healthcare worker with PCR-confirmed SARS-CoV-2 infection or an uninfected control (not recorded which). The CDR3 DNA is TGTGCCAGCAGCTTCACAGGTAGCTCCTACGAGCAGTACTTC. It encodes CASSFTGSSYEQYF.